This T cell receptor (beta chain) is from a study of cytomegalovirus exposure and HLA in healthy donors. PCR primers comprised 60 Vbeta and 13 Jbeta primers. Profiled with immunoSEQ multiplex PCR; TCRdb holds only in-frame clones, not every one. The profile shows more than 85,000 clones, around three quarters of them singletons. V lost 0 bases, J lost 6 bases, and 6 bases stayed unmatched. This CDR3 comprises 15 residues. From germline, CDR1 is GTSNPN and CDR2 SVGIG (reference sequence). The rearrangement joins TRBV30 to TRBJ1-5; 9 nucleotides agree with TRBD1. The TCR sequence derives from a man aged 35-49 years in good health and CMV-seronegative. Sequencing was performed on PBMCs. Written as DNA, the CDR3 is TGTGCCTGGAGTGTACTGGGACAGGGCTCTCAGCCCCAGCATTTT. Residues: CAWSVLGQGSQPQHF. Filled out from reference TRBV30 and TRBJ1-5, the complete variable domain reads SQTIHQWPATLVQPVGSPLSLECTVEGTSNPNLYWYRQAAGRGLQLLFYSVGIGQISSEVPQNLSASRPQDRQFILSSKKLLLSDSGFYLCAWSVLGQGSQPQHFGDGTRLSIL.